The 23 T cell receptor beta chains listed next were all sequenced from one sample in a study of T cells in Graves' hyperthyroidism and ophthalmopathy (dated by TCRdb to about 2019). Libraries came from multiplex PCR. The sequencer listed for this sample is Illumina HiSeq 2000. TCR beta CDR3 regions were amplified from RNA transcripts. A first-round RT-PCR of the TCR CDR3 used the HTBI primer set with the Qiagen OneStep RT-PCR kit. Using fastp at Q25 and MiXCR, TCRdb reprocessed the public reads and kept productive beta chains. Rows with a matching CDR3 protein are joined into one entry that keeps the most common DNA and genes. For this sample the table gives approximately 380,000 distinct CDR3 sequences, of which about an eighth were detected only once. 25% to 30% of the sample belongs to the ten largest clones. Sample: blood. The source is a man aged 50 to 60 with Graves' ophthalmopathy.

The rearrangement uses TRBV6-2 or TRBV6-3 and TRBJ2-1; the D is unclear. From germline, CDR1 is MNHEY and CDR2 SVGEGT. Trimming removed 7 bases at V and 5 bases at J, with 21 bases between. The CDR3 is 16 residues long. CDR3 DNA: TGTGCCAGCAATCTCGACGGTGGCGGAGTAAACAATGAGCAGTTCTTC. This translates into CASNLDGGGVNNEQFF.

This clonotype was seen more than once but under ten times. The rearrangement joins TRBV7-6 to TRBJ2-3; tentatively, D is TRBD2 (5 bases). V was shortened by 5 bases and J by 5 bases, with 17 bases between the two germline ends. The CDR3 totals 15 residues. Germline V CDR1 and CDR2: SGHVS, FNYEAQ. CDR3 sequence reads: CASSEVSEAGDTQYF. The CDR3 nucleotides read TGTGCCAGCAGCGAAGTTAGCGAGGCGGGAGATACGCAGTATTTT. Full variable domain (missing parts from reference TRBV7-6 and TRBJ2-3): GAGVSQSPRYKVTKRGQDVALRCDPISGHVSLYWYRQALGQGPEFLTYFNYEAQQDKSGLPNDRFSAERPEGSISTLTIQRTEQRDSAMYRCASSEVSEAGDTQYFGPGTRLTVL.

The chain uses TRBV20-1 and TRBJ1-2, with 8 bases aligning to TRBD1. Germline values: CDR1 DFQATT, CDR2 SNEGSKA (reference sequence). J lost 5 bases, V lost 1 base, and 6 bases had no gene match. The CDR3 spans 14 residues. The CDR3 reads CSARGQDRAYGYTF. CDR3 DNA sequence: TGCAGTGCTAGAGGGCAGGACAGGGCTTATGGCTACACCTTC.

This clonotype appeared a few times. The V and J genes are TRBV10-3 and TRBJ2-1; 7 nucleotides match TRBD2. The CDR3 has 15 amino acids. Germline V gene lookup returns CDR1 ENHRY and CDR2 SYGVKD. J was trimmed by 9 bases and V by 3 bases; bases with no gene match: 11. The CDR3 here is CAISDGGAGVTEQFF. The DNA for the CDR3 is TGTGCCATCAGTGATGGAGGGGCGGGAGTTACTGAGCAGTTCTTC.

On this clonotype: A much larger clone sits a single nucleotide away, making a read error possible. The rearrangement uses TRBV12-3 or TRBV12-4 and TRBJ2-5; D unclear. V was clipped by 4 bases and J by 7 bases, with 16 bases between them. This CDR3 spans 14 amino acids. The CDR3 sequence is CASSWKTREGTQYF. CDR3 bases: TGTGCCAGCAGTTGGAAGACCAGAGAAGGGACCCAGTACTTC.

A few counts support this clonotype. This chain joins TRBV7-9 and TRBJ2-6, with D perhaps matching TRBD1 or TRBD2 (5 bases each). V was pared by 7 bases and J by 6 bases, with 16 bases between. Germline CDR1 and CDR2: SEHNR and FQNEAQ (reference sequence). The CDR3 loop spans 15 amino acids. As DNA, the CDR3 is TGTGCCAGCACCCTCGGGGCAGGAGAGGCCAACGTCCTGACTTTC. It specifies CASTLGAGEANVLTF.

This clonotype has at least ten counts. The rearrangement uses TRBV12-3 or TRBV12-4 and TRBJ2-7; D possibly corresponds to TRBD2 (6 bases). The V end lost 6 bases, the J end lost 5 bases, and 20 bases lay between the germline ends. CDR3 length equals 15 residues. For the CDR3, the DNA is TGTGCCAGCAGCTCCCCGGGACTGGCTAAGAACGAGCAGTACTTC. Its protein is CASSSPGLAKNEQYF.

V usage is TRBV5-1 and J usage is TRBJ2-2; 8 bases fit TRBD2. The CDR3 contains 15 residues. Looked up from germline, CDR1 is SGHRS and CDR2 is YFSETQ. V shed 7 bases, J shed 6 bases, and the junction held 11 bases outside the gene matches. The CDR3 DNA sequence: TGCGCCAGCTGGAGCGGGAGTGGGGACGCCGGGGAGCTGTTTTTT. This translates into CASWSGSGDAGELFF.

J is TRBJ2-1 and V is TRBV5-6, with D maybe TRBD1 (5 bases). The V gene lost 4 bases and the J gene lost 12 bases, with 23 bases spanning the gap. Germline-derived CDR1 and CDR2 are SGHDT and YYEEEE. The CDR3 covers 15 residues. The chain's CDR3 is CASSKPLAGSVAQFF. CDR3 coding DNA: TGTGCCAGCAGCAAACCCCTGGCAGGGTCGGTCGCGCAGTTCTTC.

The sample holds many counts of this clonotype. This rearrangement joins TRBV20-1 to TRBJ2-5, with D perhaps TRBD2 (6 bases). Germline CDR1 DFQATT, CDR2 SNEGSKA (reference sequence). The V and J ends lost 1 base and 1 base respectively, with 19 bases between them. This CDR3 contains 17 residues. Here the CDR3 DNA reads TGCAGTGCTAGAGCGTTCCGGGACTGGAGCCCCCAAGAGACCCAGTACTTC. Translated: CSARAFRDWSPQETQYF.

This clonotype was found many times. The chain combines TRBV2 with TRBJ2-4; TRBD2 matches 9 bases. CDR1 SNHLY and CDR2 FYNNEI come from the germline V gene. The CDR3 spans 20 residues. The V and J ends lost 1 base and 1 base, in that order; junction bases with no gene match: 14. The CDR3 region is CASSEEVSGGIRRAKNIQYF. CDR3 DNA: TGTGCCAGCAGTGAAGAGGTTAGCGGGGGAATCCGACGGGCCAAAAACATTCAGTACTTC.

This chain connects TRBV6-2 or TRBV6-3 to TRBJ1-6; D unresolved. Germline CDR1 MNHEY, CDR2 SVGEGT. CDR3 length: 16 residues. Trimming shortened V by 0 bases and J by 5 bases, and 11 bases separated the two germline ends. The DNA for the CDR3 is TGTGCCAGCAGTTACTCTAGAGGAGTGAATAATTCACCCCTCCACTTT. This sequence encodes CASSYSRGVNNSPLHF.

Ten or more counts support this clonotype. V and J are TRBV3-1 and TRBJ2-1; TRBD2 might be the D (6 bases). This CDR3 has 15 amino acids. Germline-derived CDR1 and CDR2 are LGHDT and YNNKEL (reference sequence). Between the trimmed V and J ends, which lost 4 bases and 2 bases, there was a span of 12 bases. This CDR3 reads CASSRAGLTYNEQFF. As DNA, the CDR3 is TGTGCCAGCAGCCGCGCGGGGTTAACCTACAATGAGCAGTTCTTC.

To note about this clonotype: This may come from a read error, since a much larger clone is one base off. No conserved phenylalanine or tryptophan ends this CDR3, so it is likely a read error. V and J are TRBV6-2 or TRBV6-3 and TRBJ2-5, with TRBD2 as a possible D gene (6 bases). CDR3 size: 14 residues. Trimming took 5 bases from V and 2 from J, leaving 12 bases between them. Germline V gene lookup returns CDR1 MNHEY and CDR2 SVGEGT. DNA of the CDR3: TGTGCCAGCAGTATTTCGGGGGAACAAGAGACCCAGTACTTG. Residues: CASSISGEQETQYL.

This chain links TRBV12-3 or TRBV12-4 with TRBJ2-1; 9 bases are a match to TRBD1. This CDR3 contains 16 residues. V dropped 6 bases and J dropped 1; count of bases not matched to a gene: 7. The CDR3 nucleotides are TGTGCCAGCAGACATCCGGGACAGGGATCCTACAATGAGCAGTTCTTC. Translation: CASRHPGQGSYNEQFF.

The V gene is TRBV4-2, the J gene TRBJ2-3; possibly TRBD2 for D (5 bases). V was clipped by 0 bases and J by 7 bases, with 17 bases between them. The CDR3 extends over 16 amino acids. CDR1 is LGHNA, CDR2 YNFKEQ, per germline. The CDR3 DNA follows: TGTGCCAGCAGCCAAGATGAGCTGGCAGCGGATTATACGCAGTATTTT. Its protein product is CASSQDELAADYTQYF.

This clonotype was found a few times. This may stem from a read error, because a much larger clone lies one nucleotide away. This sequence joins TRBV20-1 and TRBJ1-1; perhaps TRBD1 as D (6 bases). Germline lookup yields CDR1 DFQATT and CDR2 SNEGSKA (reference sequence). V was clipped by 6 bases and J by 0 bases, with 11 bases between them. The CDR3 covers 13 residues. CDR3 amino acids: CSAGGGLNTEAFF. In nucleotides, the CDR3 is TGCAGTGCCGGGGGGGGCCTGAACACTGAAGCTTTCTTT.

This clonotype has only a few counts. The V and J genes are TRBV10-1 and TRBJ2-3; possibly TRBD2 for D (6 bases). This CDR3 is 17 amino acids long. V was trimmed by 0 bases and J by 3 bases, leaving 16 bases between them. Germline V lookup: CDR1 WNHNN, CDR2 SYGVQD (reference sequence). DNA for the CDR3: TGCGCCAGCAGTGAGTCTCACGCGGGATCAGGTACAGATACGCAGTATTTT. It specifies CASSESHAGSGTDTQYF.

V gene TRBV5-1 combines with J gene TRBJ2-1; D remains ambiguous. V was trimmed by 1 base and J by 6 bases, leaving 17 bases between them. The CDR3 runs 16 residues. Germline CDR1 is SGHRS and CDR2 is YFSETQ. The CDR3 reads CASSLFQSRNSNEQFF. CDR3 coding DNA: TGCGCCAGCAGCTTGTTTCAGTCCAGGAACAGCAATGAGCAGTTCTTC. Looking up the rest from reference TRBV5-1 and TRBJ2-1 gives the full variable domain: KAGVTQTPRYLIKTRGQQVTLSCSPISGHRSVSWYQQTPGQGLQFLFEYFSETQRNKGNFPGRFSGRQFSNSRSEMNVSTLELGDSALYLCASSLFQSRNSNEQFFGPGTRLTVL.

The CDR3 DNA reads TGTGCCAGCTCCGTAACTAGCGGGGGAGGATTGGAGACCCAGTACTTC. Amino acids: CASSVTSGGGLETQYF. J is TRBJ2-5 and V is TRBV18, with TRBD2 matching 11 bases. This CDR3 region has 16 residues. V shed 6 bases, J shed 5 bases, and the junction held 11 bases outside the gene matches. CDR1 and CDR2 from the germline V gene are KGHSH and LQKENI.

This clonotype was observed at least ten times. The chain carries TRBV5-1 and TRBJ2-3; 14 positions agree with TRBD2. Germline CDR1 is SGHRS and CDR2 is YFSETQ. CDR3 size: 20 residues. Unmatched junction bases numbered 15, after V lost 0 bases and J lost 6 bases. The CDR3 DNA reads TGCGCCAGCAGCTTGGCCGGGACTAGCGGGAGAGAACCCCCCCTGGATACGCAGTATTTT. It is translated as CASSLAGTSGREPPLDTQYF.

The chain is built from TRBV11-3 and TRBJ2-1; possible D gene TRBD2, 5 bases. V gave up 5 bases and J gave up 9 bases, with 20 bases separating them. The CDR3 is 15 amino acids. Looked up from germline, CDR1 is SGHNT and CDR2 is YENEEA. This CDR3 is CASSPPGGPLAEQFF. The CDR3 nucleotides read TGTGCCAGCAGCCCTCCTGGCGGGCCCCTTGCTGAGCAGTTCTTC.

This clonotype was counted at least ten times. This chain connects TRBV6-1 to TRBJ2-7; 8 nucleotides align to TRBD2. V shed 3 bases and J 9 bases; nucleotides not matched to a gene: 4. There are 12 residues in the CDR3. In germline, CDR1 is MNHNS, CDR2 SASEGT. The CDR3 region has the DNA TGTGCCAGCAGTGACGGGGGGGTTGTGCAGTACTTC. This encodes CASSDGGVVQYF.